This is a list of T cell receptor beta chains from one sample in a study of blood T cell repertoires in COVID-19. Sequenced by immunoSEQ multiplex PCR; TCRdb stores in-frame clones only, minus some. The table has 95,000 to 100,000 clones, 90% to 95% seen once. The material sequenced was peripheral blood. The receptors come from a middle-aged man with acute or convalescent COVID-19. Both conserved end residues are part of each CDR3. Each record gives: J gene, V gene, clone size, D gene, CDR3 DNA, CDR3 protein. The D gene is left open where the match is weak. Part of the rows lack a size; the others show once, few, many or a class for expanded clones.

TRBJ1-5	TRBV19	-	-	TGTGCCAGTAGTACGCCCCCGGGGATTCAGAGCAATCAGCCCCAGCATTTT	CASSTPPGIQSNQPQHF
TRBJ1-1	TRBV29-1	-	-	TGCAGCGTTAGTAAGGGGGCTGAAGCTTTCTTT	CSVSKGAEAFF
TRBJ2-3	TRBV5-4	-	-	TGTGCCAGCAGCCGACAGGGACTCGCAGATACGCAGTATTTT	CASSRQGLADTQYF
TRBJ1-6	TRBV5-8	-	-	TGTGCCAGCAGCTTGGAGGGGAATTCACCCCTCCACTTT	CASSLEGNSPLHF
TRBJ1-1	TRBV20-1	-	-	TGCAGTGTCAAGCGGGTGTCTGAAGCTTTCTTT	CSVKRVSEAFF
TRBJ1-2	TRBV28	-	-	TGTGCCAGCACCCAGAACTATGGCTACACCTTC	CASTQNYGYTF
TRBJ1-6	TRBV6-5	-	-	TGTGCCAGCAGTCTGTTGGCCAGGGATTCACCCCTCCACTTT	CASSLLARDSPLHF
TRBJ1-4	TRBV5-6	-	TRBD1	TGTGCCAGCAGCACCAGAACAGGGGTGGCTAATGAAAAACTGTTTTTT	CASSTRTGVANEKLFF
TRBJ2-2	TRBV12-3/TRBV12-4	-	-	TGTGCCAGCAGCCAAAATCCAGCCGGGGAGCTGTTTTTT	CASSQNPAGELFF
TRBJ1-5	TRBV11-2	-	-	TGTGCCAGCAGCTTTAGACGGGGAACAGAAATTAGCAATCAGCCCCAGCATTTT	CASSFRRGTEISNQPQHF
TRBJ1-5	TRBV19	-	TRBD1	TGTGCCAGTAGTATAGATCCCCGGGGACAGAACAATCAGCCCCAGCATTTT	CASSIDPRGQNNQPQHF
TRBJ2-3	TRBV6-5	-	-	TGTGCCAGCGGAGGTTCGGATACGCAGTATTTT	CASGGSDTQYF
TRBJ1-1	TRBV5-4	-	-	TGTGCCAGCAGCACCCGGCGGGGGGGTGGCACTGAAGCTTTCTTT	CASSTRRGGGTEAFF
TRBJ2-2	TRBV5-1	-	-	TGCGCCAGCAGCGAAGACAGTTCGAACACCGGGGAGCTGTTTTTT	CASSEDSSNTGELFF
TRBJ1-1	TRBV10-2	-	TRBD1	TGCGCCAGCAGCCGGGACAGGGTCGCTGAAGCTTTCTTT	CASSRDRVAEAFF
TRBJ2-3	TRBV2	-	TRBD1	TGTGCCAGCAGGGAAAGGGGGCGAGGAGATACGCAGTATTTT	CASRERGRGDTQYF
TRBJ1-2	TRBV5-8	-	-	TGTGCCAGCAGCTTGGAGCAGGGTACCTATGGCTACACCTTC	CASSLEQGTYGYTF
TRBJ2-3	TRBV2	-	-	TGTGCCAGCGCGCTCACAGATACGCAGTATTTT	CASALTDTQYF
TRBJ1-6	TRBV7-9	-	TRBD1	TGTGCCAGCAGCCTACCGGGACAGGTATCACCCCTCCACTTT	CASSLPGQVSPLHF
TRBJ1-1	TRBV2	-	-	TGTGCCAGCAGTGCGGCAGGCCAAGCTTTCTTT	CASSAAGQAFF
TRBJ1-5	TRBV5-1	-	-	TGCGCCAGCAGCTTGAGCGGAGATAGCAATCAGCCCCAGCATTTT	CASSLSGDSNQPQHF
TRBJ2-3	TRBV7-9	-	TRBD2	TGTGCCAGCAGCTTTGAAGCGGGGGGCTACACAGATACGCAGTATTTT	CASSFEAGGYTDTQYF
TRBJ2-1	TRBV9	few	-	TGTGCCAGCAGCGTAAGACAGTACAATGAGCAGTTCTTC	CASSVRQYNEQFF
TRBJ1-1	TRBV29-1	-	TRBD1	TGCAGCGTTTCGGCCCTGGGACAGGGGGTAAGGACTGAAGCTTTCTTT	CSVSALGQGVRTEAFF
TRBJ1-2	TRBV6-5	-	-	TGTGCCAGCAGGGAGACAGACCTCTATGGCTACACCTTC	CASRETDLYGYTF
TRBJ1-5	TRBV7-9	-	TRBD1	TGTGCCAGCAGCCAAACAGGGGGGCAGCCCCAGCATTTT	CASSQTGGQPQHF
TRBJ1-5	TRBV18	-	TRBD1	TGTGCCAGCTCACCAAACAGGGGAGGTCAGCCCCAGCATTTT	CASSPNRGGQPQHF
TRBJ2-5	TRBV5-1	-	TRBD1	TGCGCCAGCAGCTTGGGGGACAGGGGGCACGAGACCCAGTACTTC	CASSLGDRGHETQYF
TRBJ1-2	TRBV6-5	-	-	TGTGCCAGCAGTTACTCGGGAGTGGGAAGAGGAGGCTACACCTTC	CASSYSGVGRGGYTF
TRBJ2-3	TRBV5-1	-	-	TGCGCCAGCAGCCCGGGGACTCCGACAGATACGCAGTATTTT	CASSPGTPTDTQYF
TRBJ1-4	TRBV29-1	-	TRBD1	TGCAGCGTTGGCGGCTCCGGGACAGGGGAGGAAAAACTGTTTTTT	CSVGGSGTGEEKLFF
TRBJ1-5	TRBV7-8	-	TRBD1	TGTGCCAGCAGCTTAGTAGGGTGGGACAGGGGAGAGCCCCAGCATTTT	CASSLVGWDRGEPQHF
TRBJ1-1	TRBV19	-	-	TGTGCCAGTAGTATGGGCCAGGGGAGCACTGAAGCTTTCTTT	CASSMGQGSTEAFF
TRBJ2-1	TRBV19	-	TRBD2	TGTGCCAGTAGCCCCCGGGCTAGCGGGGGGTACAATGAGCAGTTCTTC	CASSPRASGGYNEQFF
TRBJ1-6	TRBV9	-	-	TGTGCCAGCAGCGGGATGTCGCGGAATTCACCCCTCCACTTT	CASSGMSRNSPLHF
TRBJ2-7	TRBV5-1	-	TRBD2	TGCGCCAGCAATGGGGGGGGACTAGAGGACCACGAGCAGTACTTC	CASNGGGLEDHEQYF
TRBJ1-6	TRBV5-5	-	TRBD1	TGTGCCAGCAGCTTGTTGACAGGGGGTTCTAATTCACCCCTCCACTTT	CASSLLTGGSNSPLHF
TRBJ1-6	TRBV27	-	-	TGTGCCGCGGGGAGGGGGTATAATTCACCCCTCCACTTT	CAAGRGYNSPLHF
TRBJ2-3	TRBV9	-	TRBD2	TGTGCCAGCAGCGCGGGCGGCGGGGGGGTATCAGATACGCAGTATTTT	CASSAGGGGVSDTQYF
TRBJ1-5	TRBV19	-	-	TGTGCCACAATTCCGGGACACTCTTATAGCAATCAGCCCCAGCATTTT	CATIPGHSYSNQPQHF
TRBJ1-2	TRBV11-3	-	TRBD1	TGTGCCAGCAGCTTAGATCTCGAGAGGGGGCGTGGAGGCTACACCTTC	CASSLDLERGRGGYTF
TRBJ2-6	TRBV20-1	-	-	TGCAGTGCTGGTGACTTCTCTGGGGCCAACGTCCTGACTTTC	CSAGDFSGANVLTF
TRBJ2-5	TRBV10-1	-	TRBD1	TGCGCCACCCGTCTCCGGACAGGACAAGAGACCCAGTACTTC	CATRLRTGQETQYF
TRBJ1-1	TRBV28	once	-	TGTGCCAGCAGCCGCGGGGGCGTGAACACTGAAGCTTTCTTT	CASSRGGVNTEAFF